What follows describes a single T cell receptor beta chain. Its antigen remains unidentified. These data come from a study of post-analysis software for immune sequencing data. General study results and limits: Roughly five TRBV segments appeared more often in patients than in controls, and TRBV5-6, TRBV5-1 and TRBV20-1 were among these. Normalized Chao1 diversity was significantly lower in multiple sclerosis patients than in controls. Under F measure analysis, samples from one preparation batch co-clustered strongly.

V lost 0 bases, J lost 5 bases, and 17 bases stayed unmatched. This CDR3 contains 20 residues. Germline loops: CDR1 WNHNN, CDR2 SYGVQD (reference sequence). Tagging with unique molecular identifiers was a feature of the TCR beta cDNA libraries. TCRdb re-called the PCR reads with MiXCR, one entry per CDR3 protein. The table shows about 560,000 distinct CDR3 sequences, with 44% occurring only once. V and J are TRBV10-1 and TRBJ2-1; 9 bases are a match to TRBD2. The sample was blood. The receptor was isolated from a girl aged 10 to 17 with multiple sclerosis. CDR3 residues: CASSESKRAGGPKVNNEQFF. The CDR3 nucleotides read TGCGCCAGCAGTGAGTCGAAACGGGCGGGAGGGCCAAAGGTTAACAATGAGCAGTTCTTC.